These 25 T cell receptor beta chains were all obtained from the same sample, sequenced in a study of blood T cell repertoires in COVID-19. Profiled with immunoSEQ multiplex PCR; TCRdb holds only in-frame clones, not every one. In the table there are 35,000 to 50,000 clones, approximately 80% of which are singletons. The sample taken for sequencing was peripheral blood. Receptors originate from a man in his 60s in a cohort sampled during active COVID-19.

J is TRBJ2-7 and V is TRBV6-5; 7 bases map to TRBD1. Trimming at V came to 6 bases and at J to 0 bases, leaving 8 bases not matched to a gene. CDR1 is MNHEY and CDR2 is SVGAGI in the germline V gene. The CDR3 loop spans 15 amino acids. The CDR3 protein is CASRFSGQHSYEQYF. The DNA for the CDR3 is TGTGCCAGCAGGTTTTCGGGACAGCACTCCTACGAGCAGTACTTC.

The chain has TRBV10-1 and TRBJ2-2, with 7 nucleotides matching TRBD2. Germline CDR1 and CDR2: WNHNN and SYGVQD (reference sequence). Losses at the gene ends were 2 bases for V and 5 bases for J; bases not matched to a gene: 5. The CDR3 length is 15 residues. CDR3 bases: TGCGCCAGCAGTGAGGGCGGGAGTGGGACCGGGGAGCTGTTTTTT. It yields the protein CASSEGGSGTGELFF.

This sequence joins TRBV19 and TRBJ1-5; maybe TRBD1 (5 bases). Trimming left V 3 bases short and J 9 bases short, with 6 bases between. Germline V gene data show CDR1 as LNHDA and CDR2 as SQIVND (reference sequence). The CDR3 covers 11 residues. The DNA of the CDR3 is TGTGCCAGTAGTATGGGGCCGCCCCAGCATTTT. Amino acids: CASSMGPPQHF. The full variable domain, completed using reference TRBV19 and TRBJ1-5, is DGGITQSPKYLFRKEGQNVTLSCEQNLNHDAMYWYRQDPGQGLRLIYYSQIVNDFQKGDIAEGYSVSREKKESFPLTVTSAQKNPTAFYLCASSMGPPQHFGDGTRLSIL.

This clone was observed a few times. V is TRBV7-3 and J is TRBJ2-2, with TRBD1 matching 8 bases. The CDR3 totals 14 residues. Germline CDR1 SGHTA, CDR2 FQGTGA. V was clipped by 5 bases and J by 4 bases; unmatched bases: 3. The CDR3 sequence: CASSLDRGTGELFF. As DNA, the CDR3 is TGTGCCAGCAGCCTAGACAGGGGCACCGGGGAGCTGTTTTTT.

This clone was detected a few times. V gene TRBV30 combines with J gene TRBJ2-2; 10 nucleotides align to TRBD2. Unmatched junction bases numbered 9, after V lost 7 bases and J lost 7 bases. The length of the CDR3 is 14 residues. Germline V gene lookup returns CDR1 GTSNPN and CDR2 SVGIG (reference sequence). The DNA for the CDR3 is TGTGCCTCCACGACCACTAGCGGGATCGGGGAGCTGTTTTTT. Amino acid sequence: CASTTTSGIGELFF.

The chain employs TRBV13 and TRBJ1-4; 9 positions agree with TRBD1. The length of the CDR3 is 16 residues. Germline V lookup: CDR1 PRHDT, CDR2 FYEKMQ (reference sequence). Unmatched junction bases numbered 9, after V lost 5 bases and J lost 5 bases. CDR3 loop: CASSARRQGGNEKLFF. CDR3 DNA sequence: TGTGCCAGCAGCGCCCGAAGACAGGGGGGGAATGAAAAACTGTTTTTT.

The chain couples TRBV6-5 to TRBJ1-6, with D possibly being TRBD1 (6 bases). The germline V gene has CDR1 MNHEY and CDR2 SVGAGI. V gave up 2 bases and J gave up 7 bases, with 12 bases separating them. The CDR3 is 15 amino acids. CDR3 amino acids: CASSYTGQTNSPLHF. The CDR3, as DNA: TGTGCCAGCAGTTACACCGGACAGACGAATTCACCCCTCCACTTT.

This clone has only a few counts. V and J are TRBV7-8 and TRBJ2-7; tentative D call: TRBD2 (7 bases). The CDR3 has 14 residues. The ends were cut back, 5 bases at V and 3 bases at J, with 14 bases in the middle. Germline CDR1 SGHVS, CDR2 FQNEAQ. CDR3 sequence (DNA): TGTGCCAGCAGCCTGGGGGGGGCTCACTACGAGCAGTACTTC. Encoded protein: CASSLGGAHYEQYF.

The chain couples TRBV5-5 to TRBJ2-7, with D maybe TRBD2 (6 bases). The germline V and J ends were trimmed by 6 bases and 0 bases, with 13 bases remaining between them. This CDR3 spans 14 amino acids. CDR1 is SGHKS, CDR2 YYEKEE, per germline (reference sequence). CDR3 amino acids: CASTPGGDSYEQYF. The CDR3 DNA sequence: TGTGCCAGCACCCCTGGCGGGGACTCCTACGAGCAGTACTTC.

The gene calls are TRBV6-5 and TRBJ1-4; 12 bases align to TRBD1. This CDR3 spans 15 amino acids. Looked up from germline, CDR1 is MNHEY and CDR2 is SVGAGI. J lost 4 bases, V lost 7 bases, and 4 bases had no gene match. CDR3 protein: CASMGQGAGNEKLFF. CDR3 sequence (DNA): TGTGCCAGCATGGGACAGGGGGCAGGTAATGAAAAACTGTTTTTT.

CDR3 DNA sequence: TGTGCCAGCAGCTTTTCTAGCGGGAGTTGGGGCAATGAGCAGTTCTTC. Protein: CASSFSSGSWGNEQFF. V gene TRBV7-8 combines with J gene TRBJ2-1, with 10 bases lining up with TRBD2. The CDR3 loop spans 16 amino acids. Germline V lookup: CDR1 SGHVS, CDR2 FQNEAQ. J lost 6 bases, V lost 3 bases, and 8 bases had no gene match.

V and J are TRBV5-1 and TRBJ1-2, with D tentatively TRBD1 (6 bases). From germline, CDR1 is SGHRS and CDR2 YFSETQ. CDR3 length: 16 residues. V was clipped by 0 bases and J by 6 bases, with 18 bases between them. CDR3 DNA: TGCGCCAGCAGCTTGGCCCTGCCGACAGGAGAGAATGGCTACACCTTC. Encoded protein: CASSLALPTGENGYTF.

Note on this clone: Likely a read error: the CDR3 ends without its conserved phenylalanine or tryptophan. No DNA is shown, since the ends of the CDR3 on it are uncertain; the CDR3 is the one TCRdb lists. The chain links TRBV21-1 to TRBJ1-2. TRBV21-1 is termed a pseudogene. The CDR3 adds up to 9 amino acids, both ends counted. The CDR3 sequence: CAGGRAWWY.

The chain employs TRBV6-2 or TRBV6-3 and TRBJ2-7; TRBD2 aligns across 7 bases. V dropped 5 bases and J dropped 7; count of bases not matched to a gene: 5. Per the germline V gene, CDR1 is MNHEY and CDR2 is SVGEGT. The CDR3 runs to 12 residues. The CDR3 loop reads CASSQQAGEQYF. Written as DNA, the CDR3 is TGTGCCAGCAGTCAACAAGCGGGGGAGCAGTACTTC.

Turning to this clone: An end of the junction does not agree with germline; a read error may underlie this. The J gene is TRBJ1-2, the V gene TRBV3-1 (or the pseudogene TRBV3-2); possible D gene TRBD1, 5 bases. CDR1 and CDR2 (germline): LGHDT, YNNKEL (reference sequence). The CDR3 spans 15 residues. The CDR3 is CASSQDPSGNSGYTF. The CDR3 nucleotides are TGTGCCAGCAGCCAAGATCCCTCAGGGAACTCTGGCTACACCTTC.

This chain connects TRBV7-2 to TRBJ2-3; the match to TRBD2 covers 10 bases. The germline V gene encodes CDR1 SGHTA and CDR2 FQGNSA. V shed 5 bases and J 6 bases; nucleotides not matched to a gene: 5. This CDR3 has 14 residues. The CDR3 is CASSKAGGRDTQYF. As DNA, the CDR3 is TGTGCCAGCAGCAAAGCGGGAGGGCGCGATACGCAGTATTTT. Using reference TRBV7-2 and TRBJ2-3 for the parts outside the CDR3, the full variable domain is GAGVSQSPSNKVTEKGKDVELRCDPISGHTALYWYRQSLGQGLEFLIYFQGNSAPDKSGLPSDRFSAERTGGSVSTLTIQRTQQEDSAVYLCASSKAGGRDTQYFGPGTRLTVL.

The chain is built from TRBV15 and TRBJ1-1; perhaps TRBD1 as D (5 bases). V was cut by 0 bases and J by 6 bases, with 11 bases left in between. CDR3 length equals 14 residues. Germline loops: CDR1 LNHNV, CDR2 YYDKDF (reference sequence). The CDR3 region has the DNA TGTGCCACCAGCAGAGACAGGCAAGGGGCTGAAGCTTTCTTT. It specifies CATSRDRQGAEAFF.

The chain combines TRBV27 with TRBJ2-3, with TRBD2 identical over 7 bases. With V trimmed by 2 bases and J by 7 bases, 9 bases remained unmatched. Germline V lookup: CDR1 MNHEY, CDR2 SMNVEV (reference sequence). This CDR3 contains 15 residues. This CDR3 is CASSLPTLRGYTQYF. CDR3 nucleotide sequence: TGTGCCAGCAGTTTACCCACACTGCGGGGGTATACGCAGTATTTT.

This clone was seen only once. The CDR3 bases are TGTGCCAGCAGTGCCCAGGGGTGGGACATTCAGTACTTC. Encoded protein: CASSAQGWDIQYF. This chain connects TRBV6-6 to TRBJ2-4; D perhaps matches TRBD1 (6 bases). This CDR3 has 13 amino acids. V was clipped by 5 bases and J by 8 bases, with 13 bases between them. CDR1 is MNHNY and CDR2 is SVGAGI in the germline V gene (reference sequence).

V and J are TRBV5-1 and TRBJ2-7; possibly TRBD2 for D (6 bases). Germline loops: CDR1 SGHRS, CDR2 YFSETQ. This CDR3 is built from 13 residues. Deletions cut 5 bases from V and 3 bases from J, with 12 bases between. Here the CDR3 reads CASRSGGGYEQYF. CDR3 DNA sequence: TGCGCCAGCAGATCCGGGGGAGGCTACGAGCAGTACTTC.

J is TRBJ1-5 and V is TRBV27; D might be TRBD1 (5 bases). The V gene lost 4 bases and the J gene lost 7 bases, with 17 bases spanning the gap. CDR3 length: 15 residues. In germline, CDR1 is MNHEY, CDR2 SMNVEV (reference sequence). CDR3 residues: CASSSRGRVGQPQHF. The CDR3 DNA follows: TGTGCCAGCAGTTCAAGGGGCAGGGTCGGGCAGCCCCAGCATTTT.

The sample holds a few counts of this clone. The V and J genes are TRBV3-1 (or the pseudogene TRBV3-2) and TRBJ1-3; 7 bases are shared with TRBD1. CDR1 is LGHDT, CDR2 YNNKEL, per germline (reference sequence). This CDR3 has 15 residues. Germline trimming cut 4 bases from V and 4 bases from J; bases unmatched to any gene: 7. CDR3 coding DNA: TGTGCCAGCAGCCCCGAGGGGGCCCCCGGAAACACCATATATTTT. The encoded protein is CASSPEGAPGNTIYF.

The chain links TRBV7-8 to TRBJ2-2; 11 bases match TRBD2. This CDR3 has 18 amino acids. Unmatched junction bases numbered 4, after V lost 1 base and J lost 0 bases. Looked up from germline, CDR1 is SGHVS and CDR2 is FQNEAQ. The CDR3 bases are TGTGCCAGCAGCTTAGTGCTAGCGGGAGGTTCGAACACCGGGGAGCTGTTTTTT. Residues: CASSLVLAGGSNTGELFF.

The J gene is TRBJ2-2, the V gene TRBV9, with TRBD2 matching over 9 bases. Germline V gives CDR1 SGDLS, CDR2 YYNGEE. The CDR3 is made up of 15 amino acids. The junction had 4 bases not matched to a gene; V was cut back by 3 bases and J by 4 bases. The CDR3: CASSAGLAGTGELFF. The CDR3 DNA follows: TGTGCCAGCAGCGCGGGACTAGCCGGCACCGGGGAGCTGTTTTTT.

V gene TRBV7-8 combines with J gene TRBJ2-7, with a weak D call TRBD1 (6 bases). The V gene's germline CDR1 is SGHVS and CDR2 FQNEAQ. V lost 1 base and J lost 6, with 10 bases in between. The CDR3 totals 13 residues. CDR3 coding DNA: TGTGCCAGCAGCTTAGATCAGGGGAGCGAGCAGTACTTC. It yields the protein CASSLDQGSEQYF.